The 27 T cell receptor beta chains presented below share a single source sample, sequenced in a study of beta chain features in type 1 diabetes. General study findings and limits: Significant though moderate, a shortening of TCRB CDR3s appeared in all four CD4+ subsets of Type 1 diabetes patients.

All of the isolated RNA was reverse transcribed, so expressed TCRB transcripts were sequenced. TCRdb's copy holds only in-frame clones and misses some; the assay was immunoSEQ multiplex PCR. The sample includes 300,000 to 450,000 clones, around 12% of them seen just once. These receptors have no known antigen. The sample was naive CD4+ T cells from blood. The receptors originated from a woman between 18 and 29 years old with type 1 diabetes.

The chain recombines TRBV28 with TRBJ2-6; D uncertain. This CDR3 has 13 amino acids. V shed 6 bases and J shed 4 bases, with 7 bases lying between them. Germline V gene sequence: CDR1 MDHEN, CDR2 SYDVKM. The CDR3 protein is CASRLAGANVLTF. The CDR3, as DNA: TGTGCCAGCAGACTCGCGGGGGCCAACGTCCTGACTTTC.

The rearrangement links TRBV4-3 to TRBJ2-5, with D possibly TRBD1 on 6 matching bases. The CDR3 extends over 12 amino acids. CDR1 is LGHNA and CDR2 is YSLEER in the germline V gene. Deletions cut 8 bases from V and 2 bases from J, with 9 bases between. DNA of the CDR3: TGCGCCAGCCCAGGGGCACAAGAGACCCAGTACTTC. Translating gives CASPGAQETQYF.

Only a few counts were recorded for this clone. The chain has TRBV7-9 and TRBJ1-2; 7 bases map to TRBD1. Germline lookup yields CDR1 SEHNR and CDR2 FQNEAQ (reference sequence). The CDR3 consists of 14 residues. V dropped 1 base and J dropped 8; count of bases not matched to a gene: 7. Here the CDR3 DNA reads TGTGCCAGCAGCTTAGAGACAGGGAGAGCCGGCTACACCTTC. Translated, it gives CASSLETGRAGYTF.

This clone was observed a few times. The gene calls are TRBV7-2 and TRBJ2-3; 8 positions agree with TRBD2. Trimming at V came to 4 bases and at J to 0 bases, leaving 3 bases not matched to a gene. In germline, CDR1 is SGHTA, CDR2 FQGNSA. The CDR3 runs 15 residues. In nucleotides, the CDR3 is TGTGCCAGCAGCTGGCTAGCGGGTAGCACAGATACGCAGTATTTT. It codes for CASSWLAGSTDTQYF.

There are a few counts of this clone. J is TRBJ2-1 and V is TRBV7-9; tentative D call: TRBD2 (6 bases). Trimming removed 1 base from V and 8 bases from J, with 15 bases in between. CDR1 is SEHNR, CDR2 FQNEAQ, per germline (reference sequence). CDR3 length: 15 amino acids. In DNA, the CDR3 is TGTGCCAGCAGCTTAGTTGCGGGAAAGGTGGATGAGCAGTTCTTC. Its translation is CASSLVAGKVDEQFF.

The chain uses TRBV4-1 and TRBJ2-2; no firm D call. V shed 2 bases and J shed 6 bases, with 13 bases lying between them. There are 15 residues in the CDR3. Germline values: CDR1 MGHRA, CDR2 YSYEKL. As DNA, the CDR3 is TGCGCCAGCAGCCAAAGAGGCTATTCCTCCGGGGAGCTGTTTTTT. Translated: CASSQRGYSSGELFF.

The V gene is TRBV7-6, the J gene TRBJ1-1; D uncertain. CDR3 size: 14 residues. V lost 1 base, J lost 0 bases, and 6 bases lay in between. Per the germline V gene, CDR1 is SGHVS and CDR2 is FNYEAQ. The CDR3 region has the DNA TGTGCCAGCAGCTTAGGGCCCATGAACACTGAAGCTTTCTTT. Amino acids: CASSLGPMNTEAFF.

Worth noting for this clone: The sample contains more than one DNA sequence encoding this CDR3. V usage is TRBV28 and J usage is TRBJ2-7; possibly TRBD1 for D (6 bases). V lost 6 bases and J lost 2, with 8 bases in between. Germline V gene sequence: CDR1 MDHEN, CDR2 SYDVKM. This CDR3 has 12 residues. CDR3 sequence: CASSRGTYEQYF. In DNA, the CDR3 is TGTGCCAGCAGCAGGGGAACCTACGAGCAGTACTTC.

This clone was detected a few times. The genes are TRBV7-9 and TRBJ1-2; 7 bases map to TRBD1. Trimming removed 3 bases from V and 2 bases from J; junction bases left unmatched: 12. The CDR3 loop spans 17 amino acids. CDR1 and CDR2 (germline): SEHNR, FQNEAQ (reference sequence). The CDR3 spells CASSFSKSGTANYGYTF. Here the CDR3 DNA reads TGTGCCAGCAGCTTTTCTAAATCCGGGACAGCGAACTATGGCTACACCTTC.

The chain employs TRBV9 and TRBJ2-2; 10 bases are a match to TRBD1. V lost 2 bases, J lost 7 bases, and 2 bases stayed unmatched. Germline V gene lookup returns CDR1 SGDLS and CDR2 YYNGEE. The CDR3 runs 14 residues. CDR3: CASSVTGGSGELFF. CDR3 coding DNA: TGTGCCAGCAGCGTGACAGGGGGCAGCGGGGAGCTGTTTTTT.

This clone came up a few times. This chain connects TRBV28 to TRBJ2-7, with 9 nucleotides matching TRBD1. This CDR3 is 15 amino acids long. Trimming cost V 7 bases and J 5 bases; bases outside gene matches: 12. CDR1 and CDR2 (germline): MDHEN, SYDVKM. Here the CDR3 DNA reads TGTGCCAGCATCCAACCGGGACAGGGTATTCACGAGCAGTACTTC. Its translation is CASIQPGQGIHEQYF. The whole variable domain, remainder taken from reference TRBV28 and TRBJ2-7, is DVKVTQSSRYLVKRTGEKVFLECVQDMDHENMFWYRQDPGLGLRLIYFSYDVKMKEKGDIPEGYSVSREKKERFSLILESASTNQTSMYLCASIQPGQGIHEQYFGPGTRLTVT.

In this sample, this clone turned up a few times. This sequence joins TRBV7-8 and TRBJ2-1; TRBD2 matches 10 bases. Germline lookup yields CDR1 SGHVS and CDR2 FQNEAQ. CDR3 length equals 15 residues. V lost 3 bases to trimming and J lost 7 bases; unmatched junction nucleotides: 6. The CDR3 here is CASSFQAGGPNEQFF. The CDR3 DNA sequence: TGTGCCAGCAGCTTTCAAGCGGGAGGGCCGAATGAGCAGTTCTTC.

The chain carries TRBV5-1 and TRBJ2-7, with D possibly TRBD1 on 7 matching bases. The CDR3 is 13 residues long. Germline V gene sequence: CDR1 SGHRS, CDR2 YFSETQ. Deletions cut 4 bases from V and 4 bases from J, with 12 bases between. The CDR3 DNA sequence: TGCGCCAGCAGCCCGCGGGACAGATACGAGCAGTACTTC. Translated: CASSPRDRYEQYF.

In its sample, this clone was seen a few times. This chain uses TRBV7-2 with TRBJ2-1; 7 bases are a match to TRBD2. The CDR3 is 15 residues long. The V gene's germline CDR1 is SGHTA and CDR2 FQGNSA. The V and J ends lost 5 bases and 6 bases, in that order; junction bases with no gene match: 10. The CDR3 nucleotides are TGTGCCAGCAGCAAGACGACTAGCTGGAGCAATGAGCAGTTCTTC. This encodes CASSKTTSWSNEQFF.

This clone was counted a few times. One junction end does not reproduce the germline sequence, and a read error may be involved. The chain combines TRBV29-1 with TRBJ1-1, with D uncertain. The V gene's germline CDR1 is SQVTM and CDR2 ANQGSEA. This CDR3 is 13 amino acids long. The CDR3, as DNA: TGCAGCGTAGAAGCTGCGATGAACACTGAAGCTTTCTTT. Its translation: CSVEAAMNTEAFF.

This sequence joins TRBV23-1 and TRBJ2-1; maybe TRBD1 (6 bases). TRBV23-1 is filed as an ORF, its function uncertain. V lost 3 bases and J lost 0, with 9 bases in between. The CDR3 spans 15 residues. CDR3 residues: CASSQGTSSYNEQFF. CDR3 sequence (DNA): TGCGCCAGCAGTCAGGGGACAAGCTCCTACAATGAGCAGTTCTTC.

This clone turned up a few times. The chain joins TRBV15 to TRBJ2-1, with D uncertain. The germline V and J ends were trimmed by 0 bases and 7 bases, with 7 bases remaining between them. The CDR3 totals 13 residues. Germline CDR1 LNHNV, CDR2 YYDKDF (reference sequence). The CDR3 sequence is CATSREKANEQFF. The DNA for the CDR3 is TGTGCCACCAGCAGAGAAAAAGCGAATGAGCAGTTCTTC.

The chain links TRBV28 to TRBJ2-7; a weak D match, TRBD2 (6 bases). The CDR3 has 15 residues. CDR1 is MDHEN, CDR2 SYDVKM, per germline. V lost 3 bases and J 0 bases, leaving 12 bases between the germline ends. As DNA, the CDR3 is TGTGCCAGCAGTTTCATAGCGGCCAGCTCCTACGAGCAGTACTTC. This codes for CASSFIAASSYEQYF.

The CDR3 loop reads CASSTQADTQYF. The CDR3 nucleotides read TGTGCCAGCAGTACACAGGCCGATACGCAGTATTTT. This sequence joins TRBV6-6 and TRBJ2-3, with D possibly being TRBD1 (5 bases). The CDR3 is 12 residues long. Germline V CDR1 and CDR2: MNHNY, SVGAGI (reference sequence). The germline V and J ends were trimmed by 5 bases and 6 bases, with 9 bases remaining between them.

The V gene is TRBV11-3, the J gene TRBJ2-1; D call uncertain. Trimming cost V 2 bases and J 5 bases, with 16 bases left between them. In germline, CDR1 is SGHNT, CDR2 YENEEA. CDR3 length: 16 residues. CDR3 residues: CASSLSAFLGDNEQFF. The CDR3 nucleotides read TGTGCCAGCAGCTTATCGGCCTTCCTAGGCGACAATGAGCAGTTCTTC.

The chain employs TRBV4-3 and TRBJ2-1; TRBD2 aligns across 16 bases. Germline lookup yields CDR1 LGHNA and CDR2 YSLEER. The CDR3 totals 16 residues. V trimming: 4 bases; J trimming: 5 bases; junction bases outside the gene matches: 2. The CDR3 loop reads CASSLGLAGGNNEQFF. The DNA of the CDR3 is TGCGCCAGCAGCCTGGGACTAGCGGGGGGGAACAATGAGCAGTTCTTC.

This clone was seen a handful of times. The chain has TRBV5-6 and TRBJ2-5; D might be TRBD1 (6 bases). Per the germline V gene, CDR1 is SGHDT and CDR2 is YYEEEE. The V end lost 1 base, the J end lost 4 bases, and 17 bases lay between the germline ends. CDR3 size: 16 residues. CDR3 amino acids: CASSLLSGVEVETQYF. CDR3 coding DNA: TGTGCCAGCAGCTTGTTATCAGGGGTTGAGGTAGAGACCCAGTACTTC.

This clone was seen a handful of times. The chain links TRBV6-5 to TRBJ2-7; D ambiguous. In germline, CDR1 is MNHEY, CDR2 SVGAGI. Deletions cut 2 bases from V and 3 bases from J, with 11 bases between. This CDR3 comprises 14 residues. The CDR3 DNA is TGTGCCAGCAGTTACGGGCCCAACCTCTACGAGCAGTACTTC. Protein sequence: CASSYGPNLYEQYF.

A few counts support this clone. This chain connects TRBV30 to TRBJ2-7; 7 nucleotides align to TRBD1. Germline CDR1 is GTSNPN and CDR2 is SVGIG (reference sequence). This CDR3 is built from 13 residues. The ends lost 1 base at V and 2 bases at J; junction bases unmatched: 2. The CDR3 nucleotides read TGTGCCTGGAGTGAGGGACAGCCCTACGAGCAGTACTTC. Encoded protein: CAWSEGQPYEQYF.

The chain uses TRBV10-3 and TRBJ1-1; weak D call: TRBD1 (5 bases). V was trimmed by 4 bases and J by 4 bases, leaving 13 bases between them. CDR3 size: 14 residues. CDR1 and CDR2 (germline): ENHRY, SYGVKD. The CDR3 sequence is CAISGIQGTTEAFF. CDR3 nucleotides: TGTGCCATCAGTGGGATCCAGGGTACCACTGAAGCTTTCTTT.

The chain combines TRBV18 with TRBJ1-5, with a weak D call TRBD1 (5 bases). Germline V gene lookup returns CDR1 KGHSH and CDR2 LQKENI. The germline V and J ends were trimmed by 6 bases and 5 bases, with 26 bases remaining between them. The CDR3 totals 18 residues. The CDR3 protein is CASSPMGGGAKGDQPQHF. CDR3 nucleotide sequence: TGTGCCAGCTCTCCCATGGGGGGTGGCGCAAAGGGAGATCAGCCCCAGCATTTT.

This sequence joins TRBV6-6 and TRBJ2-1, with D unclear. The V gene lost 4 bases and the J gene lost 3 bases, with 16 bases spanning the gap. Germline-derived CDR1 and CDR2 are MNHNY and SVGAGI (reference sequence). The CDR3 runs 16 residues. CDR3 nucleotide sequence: TGTGCCAGCAGTTCACACTCTGGCCGGGTCTACAATGAGCAGTTCTTC. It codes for CASSSHSGRVYNEQFF.